This TCR beta chain derives from a study of tumor-infiltrating lymphocytes in primary liver carcinoma. Study-level background: Sequenced samples came back with roughly 3.65 to 7.5 million productive TCRbeta reads, and the counts looked alike across tissue types. Whole-study findings and limits: Tumor region pairs outstripped tumor-adjacent and tumor-blood pairs in overlap. With p = 0.039, the top-250-clone fraction in tumors significantly exceeded that in blood.

The CDR3 covers 16 residues. Germline V CDR1 and CDR2: SGDLS, YYNGEE. Co-extracting RNA and DNA was done with about 20-34 mg of unsorted bulk tissue as input. In regard to this clonotype: What it recognizes is unknown. The junction differs from germline at one of its ends, possibly a read error.

The input was around 500 ng total RNA; TCR beta cDNA was made from it with a constant-region primer. Slightly modified ARM-PCR served as the procedure for the TCR beta libraries. These libraries came from three rounds of nested multiplex PCR. TRBV1-TRBV30 forward and Cbeta reverse primers drove the first two roughly 11-cycle rounds. TCRdb independently ran MiXCR on the multiplex PCR reads; one entry per CDR3 protein. The sample contains tens of thousands of distinct CDR3 sequences, 60% to 80% of which appear only once. This TCR derives from a man between 40 and 49 years old with primary liver carcinoma and hepatitis B virus infection. The sequenced material came from tumor-adjacent normal liver tissue. V is TRBV9 and J is TRBJ2-1; TRBD2 matches at 11 bases. CDR3 sequence reads: CASSSPTSGTRNEQFF. The CDR3 nucleotides are TGTGCCAGCAGCTCCCCGACTAGCGGGACAAGAAATGAACAGTTCTTC. Based on the CDR3 plus reference TRBV9 and TRBJ2-1, the full variable domain is DSGVTQTPKHLITATGQRVTLRCSPRSGDLSVYWYQQSLDQGLQFLIQYYNGEERAKGNILERFSAQQFPDLHSELNLSSLELGDSALYFCASSSPTSGTRNEQFFGPGTRLTVL.